The 30 T cell receptor beta chains presented below share a single source sample, sequenced in a study of cytomegalovirus exposure and HLA in healthy donors. PCR used 60 Vbeta primers and 13 Jbeta primers. The data were produced by immunoSEQ multiplex PCR, yet TCRdb's version contains in-frame clones alone and is incomplete. The table records approximately 210,000 clones, around 79% of them present only once. Source material: PBMCs. The receptors originated from a girl between 5 and 17 years old in good health and CMV-seropositive.

J is TRBJ2-5 and V is TRBV7-7, with 7 bases lining up with TRBD1. The germline V gene encodes CDR1 SSHAT and CDR2 FNYEAQ (reference sequence). The CDR3 covers 14 residues. V dropped 5 bases and J dropped 2; count of bases not matched to a gene: 5. DNA of the CDR3: TGTGCCAGCAGCCTCGGGACAGCTCAAGAGACCCAGTACTTC. Translated: CASSLGTAQETQYF.

This chain connects TRBV7-9 to TRBJ2-1; perhaps TRBD2 as D (5 bases). V lost 3 bases to trimming and J lost 14 bases, with 5 bases between them. Germline CDR1 and CDR2: SEHNR and FQNEAQ (reference sequence). The CDR3 runs 9 residues. Written as DNA, the CDR3 is TGTGCCAGCAGCTTGGAGGAGTTCTTC. Protein sequence: CASSLEEFF.

This sequence joins TRBV6-6 and TRBJ1-2; D remains ambiguous. There are 13 residues in the CDR3. CDR1 MNHNY and CDR2 SVGAGI come from the germline V gene (reference sequence). V lost 7 bases to trimming and J lost 0 bases, with 9 bases between them. CDR3 amino acids: CASIPGTNYGYTF. As DNA, the CDR3 is TGTGCCAGCATCCCGGGTACTAACTATGGCTACACCTTC.

J is TRBJ2-7 and V is TRBV5-8, with TRBD2 matching 13 bases. The CDR3 consists of 18 residues. Germline lookup yields CDR1 SGHTS and CDR2 YDEGEE. With 6 bases clipped from V and 9 bases from J, the junction kept 21 bases outside the gene matches. The CDR3 DNA sequence: TGTGCCAGCAACCCGCTACTAGGACTAGCGGGGGCCAATTCAGGGCAGTACTTC. It translates to CASNPLLGLAGANSGQYF.

The V call is TRBV6-6, the J call TRBJ2-6; 7 nucleotides match TRBD1. The CDR3 totals 14 residues. Trimming removed 10 bases from V and 3 bases from J; junction bases left unmatched: 6. Germline V gives CDR1 MNHNY, CDR2 SVGAGI (reference sequence). The CDR3 bases are TGTGCCACAGCAGGGGGTTATGGGGCCAACGTCCTGACTTTC. This gives the protein CATAGGYGANVLTF.

This chain links TRBV19 with TRBJ2-3, with 8 nucleotides matching TRBD1. V was clipped by 3 bases and J by 1 base; unmatched bases: 9. The CDR3 totals 17 residues. CDR1 and CDR2 from the germline V gene are LNHDA and SQIVND (reference sequence). CDR3 loop: CASSISGTGLRTDTQYF. CDR3 DNA sequence: TGTGCCAGTAGTATCTCCGGGACAGGATTACGCACAGATACGCAGTATTTT. Full variable domain (missing parts from reference TRBV19 and TRBJ2-3): DGGITQSPKYLFRKEGQNVTLSCEQNLNHDAMYWYRQDPGQGLRLIYYSQIVNDFQKGDIAEGYSVSREKKESFPLTVTSAQKNPTAFYLCASSISGTGLRTDTQYFGPGTRLTVL.

The DNA for the CDR3 is TGTGCCAGCAGCTTGGGGGACAGGGATAATGAAAAACTGTTTTTT. Its translation is CASSLGDRDNEKLFF. V usage is TRBV5-8 and J usage is TRBJ1-4; 9 bases match TRBD1. From germline, CDR1 is SGHTS and CDR2 YDEGEE. V shed 0 bases, J shed 4 bases, and the junction held 1 base outside the gene matches. The CDR3 totals 15 residues.

V and J are TRBV6-6 and TRBJ2-5; 7 bases fit TRBD1. Germline lookup yields CDR1 MNHNY and CDR2 SVGAGI (reference sequence). V was clipped by 9 bases and J by 4 bases; unmatched bases: 11. This CDR3 is 14 amino acids long. CDR3 loop: CASTLTAGGETQYF. The CDR3 DNA reads TGTGCCAGTACCCTGACAGCAGGGGGAGAGACCCAGTACTTC.

The V gene is TRBV19, the J gene TRBJ1-1; no reliable D call. The V end lost 7 bases, the J end lost 4 bases, and 19 bases lay between the germline ends. There are 15 residues in the CDR3. Germline V gives CDR1 LNHDA, CDR2 SQIVND (reference sequence). The CDR3 loop reads CASKGLGGPGTEAFF. Here the CDR3 DNA reads TGTGCCAGTAAAGGATTGGGAGGGCCGGGCACTGAAGCTTTCTTT.

V is TRBV5-4 and J is TRBJ1-2, with 8 positions matching TRBD1. CDR3 length equals 15 residues. CDR1 is SGHNT and CDR2 is YYREEE in the germline V gene (reference sequence). The ends lost 4 bases at V and 3 bases at J; junction bases unmatched: 8. The CDR3, as DNA: TGTGCCAGCAGCCCCGGACAGGGTTTAGACTATGGCTACACCTTC. Protein product: CASSPGQGLDYGYTF.

This chain connects TRBV6-5 to TRBJ1-5; no reliable D call. Germline V gives CDR1 MNHEY, CDR2 SVGAGI. The CDR3 sequence is 14 residues long. Trimming took 10 bases from V and 0 from J, leaving 13 bases between them. CDR3 sequence (DNA): TGTGCCACCTCGAGAGAGTATAGCAATCAGCCCCAGCATTTT. This codes for CATSREYSNQPQHF.

CDR3 in amino acids: CASSLSMGGSNQPQHF. The CDR3 coding sequence is TGTGCCAGCAGTTTATCGATGGGAGGGTCTAATCAGCCCCAGCATTTT. V usage is TRBV27 and J usage is TRBJ1-5, with unresolved D. The germline gives CDR1 MNHEY, CDR2 SMNVEV (reference sequence). The CDR3 extends over 16 amino acids. The V and J ends lost 0 bases and 4 bases respectively, with 13 bases between them.

The rearrangement links TRBV5-6 to TRBJ1-2; the match to TRBD1 covers 10 bases. The V and J ends lost 4 bases and 4 bases, in that order; junction bases with no gene match: 13. Germline lookup yields CDR1 SGHDT and CDR2 YYEEEE. CDR3 size: 17 residues. DNA for the CDR3: TGTGCCAGCAGCCCCCCCGACAGGGGGCGGGCTGGCTATGGCTACACCTTC. As protein: CASSPPDRGRAGYGYTF.

The CDR3 bases are TGTGCCAGCTACTCTACCGGGGGGGGACAGCCAGGGTATGGCTACACCTTC. This codes for CASYSTGGGQPGYGYTF. The chain combines TRBV5-4 with TRBJ1-2; 7 bases are a match to TRBD1. This CDR3 has 17 residues. The V segment lost 7 bases and the J segment 5 bases; nucleotides outside the gene matches: 20. The germline V gene has CDR1 SGHNT and CDR2 YYREEE (reference sequence).

V gene TRBV5-6 combines with J gene TRBJ1-2; D is unresolved. CDR1 is SGHDT, CDR2 YYEEEE, per germline. V lost 0 bases and J 6 bases, leaving 12 bases between the germline ends. The CDR3 has 14 residues. The CDR3 protein is CASSLGGVPNGYTF. Written as DNA, the CDR3 is TGTGCCAGCAGCTTGGGAGGTGTCCCCAATGGCTACACCTTC. Using reference TRBV5-6 and TRBJ1-2 for the parts outside the CDR3, the full variable domain is DAGVTQSPTHLIKTRGQQVTLRCSPKSGHDTVSWYQQALGQGPQFIFQYYEEEERQRGNFPDRFSGHQFPNYSSELNVNALLLGDSALYLCASSLGGVPNGYTFGSGTRLTVV.

J is TRBJ1-1 and V is TRBV5-8; tentative D call: TRBD1 (5 bases). The V end lost 1 base, the J end lost 4 bases, and 11 bases lay between the germline ends. The CDR3 is made up of 14 amino acids. Germline CDR1 and CDR2: SGHTS and YDEGEE. As DNA, the CDR3 is TGTGCCAGCAGCTTGCCCAGGGCTGGCACTGAAGCTTTCTTT. This codes for CASSLPRAGTEAFF.

V and J are TRBV19 and TRBJ1-3; 8 bases fit TRBD1. This CDR3 region has 16 residues. The germline V gene encodes CDR1 LNHDA and CDR2 SQIVND (reference sequence). With 3 bases clipped from V and 4 bases from J, the junction kept 8 bases outside the gene matches. The CDR3 DNA sequence: TGTGCCAGTAGTATTATCCCAGGGGGCTGGGGAAACACCATATATTTT. Its protein product is CASSIIPGGWGNTIYF.

The rearrangement joins TRBV9 to TRBJ2-3; 7 bases match TRBD1. Germline lookup yields CDR1 SGDLS and CDR2 YYNGEE. The CDR3 loop spans 16 amino acids. The V gene end was trimmed by 0 bases and the J gene end by 2 bases; junction bases not matched to a gene: 6. The CDR3 sequence: CASSVEGQGVTDTQYF. The DNA for the CDR3 is TGTGCCAGCAGCGTAGAGGGTCAGGGGGTCACAGATACGCAGTATTTT.

This sequence joins TRBV9 and TRBJ2-2; D is unclear. The length of the CDR3 is 13 residues. In germline, CDR1 is SGDLS, CDR2 YYNGEE. The V end lost 1 base, the J end lost 5 bases, and 6 bases lay between the germline ends. DNA of the CDR3: TGTGCCAGCAGCGTACCGGTAACCGGGGAGCTGTTTTTT. Translated: CASSVPVTGELFF.

This sequence joins TRBV7-2 and TRBJ1-6; TRBD1 matches at 9 bases. In germline, CDR1 is SGHTA, CDR2 FQGNSA. Germline trimming cut 4 bases from V and 6 bases from J; bases unmatched to any gene: 4. This CDR3 has 15 residues. The CDR3 nucleotides read TGTGCCAGCAGCTCGGGACAGGGCGTTAATTCACCCCTCCACTTT. It yields the protein CASSSGQGVNSPLHF.

The chain is built from TRBV19 and TRBJ1-2; D may be TRBD1 (5 bases). The germline V gene encodes CDR1 LNHDA and CDR2 SQIVND (reference sequence). The germline V and J ends were trimmed by 8 bases and 0 bases, with 13 bases remaining between them. The CDR3 length is 14 residues. CDR3 nucleotide sequence: TGTGCCAGTGGGGGGAGGGTTGCTAACTATGGCTACACCTTC. It translates to CASGGRVANYGYTF.

This clone has just a few counts. J is TRBJ2-5 and V is TRBV9; D is unresolved. V was shortened by 0 bases and J by 5 bases, with 14 bases between the two germline ends. The germline V gene has CDR1 SGDLS and CDR2 YYNGEE. The CDR3 is 15 amino acids. CDR3 nucleotides: TGTGCCAGCAGCGTAGGTAGTCAACAGACGGAGACCCAGTACTTC. Its translation is CASSVGSQQTETQYF.

V and J are TRBV6-1 and TRBJ1-2, with 7 nucleotides matching TRBD1. Germline CDR1 and CDR2: MNHNS and SASEGT. V shed 5 bases and J 4 bases; nucleotides not matched to a gene: 1. This CDR3 has 12 residues. The CDR3: CASSPGGYGYTF. DNA of the CDR3: TGTGCCAGCAGTCCAGGGGGCTATGGCTACACCTTC.

The chain employs TRBV7-9 and TRBJ1-3; 9 bases are a match to TRBD1. Trimming at V came to 4 bases and at J to 1 base, leaving 5 bases not matched to a gene. Germline V gives CDR1 SEHNR, CDR2 FQNEAQ (reference sequence). This CDR3 is built from 16 residues. This CDR3 is CASSWRTGVSGNTIYF. The CDR3 DNA reads as TGTGCCAGCAGCTGGCGGACAGGGGTTTCTGGAAACACCATATATTTT.

The chain employs TRBV23-1 and TRBJ1-1, with D maybe TRBD1 (6 bases). TRBV23-1 is an open reading frame whose function is uncertain. The CDR3 contains 24 residues. The V end lost 1 base, the J end lost 1 base, and 37 bases lay between the germline ends. The CDR3 bases are TGCGCCAGCAGTCAATTCTTTGATGGGGCCACCTTTAATTCCCCCGGGACAAGGAACACTGAAGCTTTCTTT. Translation: CASSQFFDGATFNSPGTRNTEAFF.

This clone has only a few counts. CDR3 sequence (DNA): TGTGCCAGCAGCAAGGAGGGGGGGCCATTCAATGAGCAGTTCTTC. Translating it yields CASSKEGGPFNEQFF. This chain connects TRBV9 to TRBJ2-1; possible D gene TRBD2, 7 bases. The CDR3 is made up of 15 amino acids. The germline V gene encodes CDR1 SGDLS and CDR2 YYNGEE. Trimming stripped 4 bases from V and 6 bases from J, with 17 bases between.

V and J are TRBV7-9 and TRBJ1-2; 8 bases fit TRBD1. With V trimmed by 5 bases and J by 3 bases, 14 bases remained unmatched. Germline V lookup: CDR1 SEHNR, CDR2 FQNEAQ (reference sequence). This CDR3 is built from 17 residues. The CDR3 DNA follows: TGTGCCAGCAGCGTACGGACAGGGAAAGCGACTGACTATGGCTACACCTTC. Encoded protein: CASSVRTGKATDYGYTF.

This chain joins TRBV15 and TRBJ1-2, with 7 bases aligning to TRBD1. Germline V CDR1 and CDR2: LNHNV, YYDKDF (reference sequence). Unmatched junction bases numbered 9, after V lost 5 bases and J lost 3 bases. The CDR3 sequence is 15 residues long. CDR3 nucleotide sequence: TGTGCCACCAGCTGGGGACAGAACAGTCACTATGGCTACACCTTC. Translated, it gives CATSWGQNSHYGYTF. Full variable domain (remainder filled in from reference TRBV15 and TRBJ1-2): DAMVIQNPRYQVTQFGKPVTLSCSQTLNHNVMYWYQQKSSQAPKLLFHYYDKDFNNEADTPDNFQSRRPNTSFCFLDIRSPGLGDTAMYLCATSWGQNSHYGYTFGSGTRLTVV.

V is TRBV11-3 and J is TRBJ2-7; 9 positions match TRBD1. CDR3 length: 15 amino acids. CDR1 is SGHNT and CDR2 is YENEEA in the germline V gene. The junction had 5 bases not matched to a gene; V was cut back by 2 bases and J by 3 bases. The CDR3 DNA follows: TGTGCCAGCAGCTTATCTCCGGGACAGGGCTACGAGCAGTACTTC. Residues: CASSLSPGQGYEQYF.

The chain carries TRBV4-3 and TRBJ2-2; 7 bases fit TRBD2. The germline gives CDR1 LGHNA, CDR2 YSLEER. The CDR3 extends over 15 amino acids. V shed 0 bases and J 4 bases; nucleotides not matched to a gene: 2. The CDR3 is CASSQDASGTGELFF. The DNA for the CDR3 is TGCGCCAGCAGCCAAGACGCTAGCGGCACCGGGGAGCTGTTTTTT.